This T cell receptor (beta chain) stems from a study of OX40 agonist ivuxolimab in advanced cancers. Study-wide background: Past anti-PD-1, anti-PD-L1 or anti-CTLA-4 therapy was accepted, and 30% to 45% had received some.

V was clipped by 6 bases and J by 4 bases, with 12 bases between them. This CDR3 spans 13 amino acids. In germline, CDR1 is MNHEY, CDR2 SMNVEV (reference sequence). General observations from the study: Dose levels from 0.1 to 3.0 mg/kg saw CD4+ and CD8+ blood T cells expand clonally by week 6.

Sequencing was performed with immunoSEQ multiplex PCR; in TCRdb, only in-frame clones are kept and a portion is missing. The sample has tens of thousands of clones; 80% to 90% are singletons. On this clone itself: Its antigen is unknown.

This TCR came from an adult with an advanced solid tumor such as melanoma, head and neck, liver or kidney cancer. Here the sequenced sample was CD4+ or CD8+ T cells sorted from blood, taken in a trial of the OX40 agonist ivuxolimab. The chain couples TRBV27 to TRBJ1-2; D is unclear. CDR3: CASSPLPPYGYTF. The CDR3 nucleotides read TGTGCCAGCAGCCCTTTACCTCCCTATGGCTACACCTTC.